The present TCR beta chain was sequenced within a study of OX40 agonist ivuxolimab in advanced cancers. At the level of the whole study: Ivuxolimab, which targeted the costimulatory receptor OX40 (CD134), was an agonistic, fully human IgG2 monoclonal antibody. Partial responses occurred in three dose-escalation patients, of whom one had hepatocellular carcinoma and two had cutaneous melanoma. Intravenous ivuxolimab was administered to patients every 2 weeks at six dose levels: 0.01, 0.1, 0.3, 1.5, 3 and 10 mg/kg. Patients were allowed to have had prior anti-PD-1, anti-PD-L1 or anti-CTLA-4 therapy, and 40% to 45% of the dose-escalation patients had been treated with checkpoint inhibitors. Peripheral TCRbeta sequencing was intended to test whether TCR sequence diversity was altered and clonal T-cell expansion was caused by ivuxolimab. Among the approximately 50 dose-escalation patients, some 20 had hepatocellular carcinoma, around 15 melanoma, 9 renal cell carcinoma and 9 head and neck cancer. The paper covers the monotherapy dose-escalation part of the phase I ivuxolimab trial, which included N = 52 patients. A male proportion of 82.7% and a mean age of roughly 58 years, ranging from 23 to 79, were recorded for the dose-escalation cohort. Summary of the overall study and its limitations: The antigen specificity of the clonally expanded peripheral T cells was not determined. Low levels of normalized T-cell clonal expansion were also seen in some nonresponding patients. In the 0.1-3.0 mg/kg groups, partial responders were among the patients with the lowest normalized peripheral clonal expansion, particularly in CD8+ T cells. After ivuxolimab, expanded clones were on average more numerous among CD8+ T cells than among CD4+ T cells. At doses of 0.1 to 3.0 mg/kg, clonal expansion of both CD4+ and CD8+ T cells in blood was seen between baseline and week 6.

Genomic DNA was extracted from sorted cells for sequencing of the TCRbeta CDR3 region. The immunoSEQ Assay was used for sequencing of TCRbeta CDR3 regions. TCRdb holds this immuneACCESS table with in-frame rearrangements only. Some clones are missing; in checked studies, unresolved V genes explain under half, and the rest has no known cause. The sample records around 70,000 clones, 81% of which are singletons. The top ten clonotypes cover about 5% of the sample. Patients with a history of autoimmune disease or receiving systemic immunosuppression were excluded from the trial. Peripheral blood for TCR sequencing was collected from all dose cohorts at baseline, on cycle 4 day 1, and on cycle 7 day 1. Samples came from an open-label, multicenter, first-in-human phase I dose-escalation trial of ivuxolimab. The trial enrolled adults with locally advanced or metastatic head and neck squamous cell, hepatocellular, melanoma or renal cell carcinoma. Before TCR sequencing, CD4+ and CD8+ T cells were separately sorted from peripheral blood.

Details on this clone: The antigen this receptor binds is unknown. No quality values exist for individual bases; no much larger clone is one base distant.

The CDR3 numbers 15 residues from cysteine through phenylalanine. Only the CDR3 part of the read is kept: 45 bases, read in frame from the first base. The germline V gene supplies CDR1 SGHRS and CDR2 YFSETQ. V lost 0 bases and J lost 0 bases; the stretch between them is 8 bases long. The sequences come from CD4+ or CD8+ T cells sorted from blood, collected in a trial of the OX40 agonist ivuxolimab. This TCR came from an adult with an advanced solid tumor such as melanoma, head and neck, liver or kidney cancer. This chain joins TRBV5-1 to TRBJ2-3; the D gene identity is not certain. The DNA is TGCGCCAGCAGCTTGGTCGAATTCAGCACAGATACGCAGTATTTT. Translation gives CASSLVEFSTDTQYF.